These 22 T cell receptor beta chains were all obtained from the same sample, sequenced in a study of persistence of HIV-infected CD4 T cells. These receptors lack a known antigen. Overlapping HIV-1 Gag 15-mer peptides at 0.85 to 1 ug per peptide per mL were used. CD40L/CD69 double-negative CD45RO-high memory CD4+ T cells were collected. The immunoSEQ assay was version 4, run in survey mode. Produced via immunoSEQ multiplex PCR; TCRdb's table is partial and in-frame only. The top ten clones hold about 5% of a sample with about 36,000 clones, approximately 81% of them seen once. The sample in question was cultured CD4+ T cells from PBMCs, obtained from a patient who received antiretroviral therapy. Every receptor here comes from an adult with HIV. The donor label of this sample is uncertain.

The chain is built from TRBV10-1 and TRBJ2-7; 10 bases are a match to TRBD2. CDR3 size: 15 residues. CDR1 and CDR2 (germline): WNHNN, SYGVQD (reference sequence). The V and J ends lost 5 bases and 3 bases, in that order; junction bases with no gene match: 7. This chain's CDR3 is CASSRSSGGLYEQYF. CDR3 nucleotides: TGCGCCAGCAGTCGATCTAGCGGGGGACTCTACGAGCAGTACTTC.

V usage is TRBV5-4 and J usage is TRBJ2-7, with 9 bases lining up with TRBD1. This CDR3 region has 15 residues. Unmatched junction bases numbered 7, after V lost 4 bases and J lost 2 bases. The germline CDR1 and CDR2 sequences are SGHNT and YYREEE (reference sequence). CDR3 sequence reads: CASSVGQGITYEQYF. CDR3 DNA: TGTGCCAGCAGCGTAGGACAGGGGATAACCTACGAGCAGTACTTC.

V usage is TRBV30 and J usage is TRBJ1-5; unclear D gene. V was cut by 4 bases and J by 3 bases, with 10 bases left in between. The CDR3 is 13 residues long. The V gene's germline CDR1 is GTSNPN and CDR2 SVGIG (reference sequence). CDR3 DNA sequence: TGTGCCTGGAATGCAGGATACAATCAGCCCCAGCATTTT. It yields the protein CAWNAGYNQPQHF.

This clone is a singleton in its sample. The CDR3 DNA is TGTGCCAGCAGCTCCCGGACAGCGAGTAATTCACCCCTCCACTTT. Encoded protein: CASSSRTASNSPLHF. The chain has TRBV7-9 and TRBJ1-6, with a weak D call TRBD1 (6 bases). The V gene lost 4 bases and the J gene lost 6 bases, with 13 bases spanning the gap. Per the germline V gene, CDR1 is SEHNR and CDR2 is FQNEAQ (reference sequence). The length of the CDR3 is 15 residues.

This clone was counted a single time. This CDR3 reads CASSLTGASTDTQYF. CDR3 DNA sequence: TGTGCCAGCTCACTCACAGGGGCGAGCACAGATACGCAGTATTTT. The chain is built from TRBV18 and TRBJ2-3, with TRBD1 matching over 7 bases. This CDR3 comprises 15 residues. Per the germline V gene, CDR1 is KGHSH and CDR2 is LQKENI. The junction had 4 bases not matched to a gene; V was cut back by 4 bases and J by 0 bases.

The chain uses TRBV9 and TRBJ2-7; TRBD2 might be the D (6 bases). CDR1 is SGDLS and CDR2 is YYNGEE in the germline V gene. The CDR3 consists of 16 residues. The V end was cut by 4 bases, the J end by 0 bases, with 17 bases between. CDR3 region: CASSRNPGVSSYEQYF. The CDR3 coding sequence is TGTGCCAGCAGCAGAAATCCGGGAGTTAGCTCCTACGAGCAGTACTTC.

J is TRBJ2-1 and V is TRBV6-4; 11 bases are shared with TRBD2. The CDR3 contains 15 residues. Germline CDR1 and CDR2: MRHNA and SNTAGT. V trimming: 6 bases; J trimming: 8 bases; junction bases outside the gene matches: 9. CDR3 region: CASSGSSGGHHEQFF. The CDR3 nucleotides are TGTGCCAGCAGCGGATCTAGCGGGGGGCACCATGAGCAGTTCTTC.

A few counts support this clone. The chain couples TRBV7-3 to TRBJ2-2, with TRBD2 matching over 10 bases. V dropped 1 base and J dropped 4; count of bases not matched to a gene: 12. CDR1 SGHTA and CDR2 FQGTGA come from the germline V gene. This CDR3 is 19 amino acids long. The DNA for the CDR3 is TGTGCCAGCAGCTTAATGCCCAACCTAGCGGGGGTGAGCACCGGGGAGCTGTTTTTT. Residues: CASSLMPNLAGVSTGELFF.

This chain joins TRBV7-3 and TRBJ2-5; tentative D call: TRBD2 (5 bases). V was pared by 5 bases and J by 1 base, with 11 bases between. The CDR3 length is 14 residues. Germline loops: CDR1 SGHTA, CDR2 FQGTGA. CDR3 residues: CASSASGLQETQYF. The CDR3 region has the DNA TGTGCCAGCAGCGCCTCAGGACTCCAAGAGACCCAGTACTTC.

This rearrangement joins TRBV29-1 to TRBJ1-1; maybe TRBD1 (6 bases). CDR1 and CDR2 (germline): SQVTM, ANQGSEA. The V and J ends lost 7 bases and 2 bases respectively, with 14 bases between them. CDR3 length equals 13 residues. The CDR3, as DNA: TGCAGCGCCTGGGGACAAACAAACACTGAAGCTTTCTTT. Translated, it gives CSAWGQTNTEAFF.

V and J are TRBV27 and TRBJ2-1; D not certain. The CDR3 length is 14 residues. V shed 4 bases and J shed 0 bases, with 7 bases lying between them. Germline assignment: CDR1 MNHEY and CDR2 SMNVEV (reference sequence). In DNA form, the CDR3 reads TGTGCCAGCAGTTCAGAACTCTCCTACAATGAGCAGTTCTTC. Protein: CASSSELSYNEQFF.

The chain carries TRBV2 and TRBJ2-1, with TRBD2 matching over 8 bases. The germline V gene encodes CDR1 SNHLY and CDR2 FYNNEI. V lost 7 bases and J lost 9; bases outside the gene matches: 11. This CDR3 is built from 14 residues. This CDR3 reads CASTTNRGGGEQFF. CDR3 coding DNA: TGTGCCAGCACAACCAACCGGGGGGGAGGTGAGCAGTTCTTC.

This clone was seen only a few times. The chain combines TRBV4-2 with TRBJ2-7; D remains unclear. Germline V gene sequence: CDR1 LGHNA, CDR2 YNFKEQ. There are 15 residues in the CDR3. The V end lost 5 bases, the J end lost 4 bases, and 18 bases lay between the germline ends. CDR3 in amino acids: CASSNVALKSYEQYF. CDR3 coding DNA: TGTGCCAGCAGCAATGTCGCACTAAAGTCATACGAGCAGTACTTC.

The chain links TRBV24-1 to TRBJ1-3; TRBD1 aligns across 7 bases. In germline, CDR1 is KGHDR, CDR2 SFDVKD. The V segment lost 4 bases and the J segment 4 bases; nucleotides outside the gene matches: 3. The CDR3 loop spans 14 amino acids. The CDR3 sequence: CATSDPGQGNTIYF. For the CDR3, the DNA is TGTGCCACCAGTGACCCGGGACAGGGAAACACCATATATTTT.

The chain combines TRBV28 with TRBJ1-2, with D hard to call. The CDR3 spans 11 residues. V gave up 4 bases and J gave up 5 bases, with 5 bases separating them. Germline V gives CDR1 MDHEN, CDR2 SYDVKM. The chain's CDR3 is CASSSTYGYTF. CDR3 sequence (DNA): TGTGCCAGCAGTTCAACGTATGGCTACACCTTC.

This chain joins TRBV5-4 and TRBJ2-5, with TRBD2 identical over 7 bases. This CDR3 region has 15 residues. After removal of 7 bases from V and 3 bases from J, the junction contained 12 bases not matched to a gene. Germline V gene data show CDR1 as SGHNT and CDR2 as YYREEE (reference sequence). The CDR3 sequence is CASGGGSGLKETQYF. The CDR3 DNA reads TGTGCCAGCGGGGGGGGATCAGGGTTGAAAGAGACCCAGTACTTC.

This rearrangement joins TRBV21-1 to TRBJ2-2; TRBD1 is taken as the D call from the table, unchecked against the DNA. TRBV21-1 is a pseudogene locus. The CDR3 totals 16 residues. The CDR3 here is CASSLSTGLNTGELFF. CDR3 nucleotides: TGTGCCAGCAGCCTTTCCACAGGGCTGAACACCGGGGAGCTGTTTTTT.

This chain uses TRBV18 with TRBJ2-7; no clear D. V was cut by 0 bases and J by 2 bases, with 11 bases left in between. This CDR3 has 15 amino acids. The V gene's germline CDR1 is KGHSH and CDR2 LQKENI. The CDR3: CASSPPERRPYEQYF. CDR3 sequence (DNA): TGTGCCAGCTCACCACCGGAAAGGCGCCCCTACGAGCAGTACTTC.

This chain uses TRBV7-6 with TRBJ2-1; a possible D gene is TRBD2 (6 bases). CDR3 length: 16 residues. CDR1 is SGHVS and CDR2 is FNYEAQ in the germline V gene. V was shortened by 5 bases and J by 7 bases, with 21 bases between the two germline ends. The CDR3 protein is CASSLEEGLSTNEQFF. The CDR3 DNA is TGTGCCAGCAGCCTCGAGGAGGGGCTATCTACAAATGAGCAGTTCTTC.

The chain links TRBV19 to TRBJ1-1, with 7 bases lining up with TRBD1. Germline CDR1 reads LNHDA; CDR2 reads SQIVND (reference sequence). The trim removed 0 bases at V and 1 base at J, leaving 5 bases unmatched. The CDR3 is made up of 16 amino acids. CDR3 amino acids: CASSIDHRGSNTEAFF. The CDR3, as DNA: TGTGCCAGTAGTATAGATCACAGGGGATCGAACACTGAAGCTTTCTTT.

The J gene is TRBJ2-5, the V gene TRBV18; 7 bases are a match to TRBD1. Germline V gives CDR1 KGHSH, CDR2 LQKENI. Trimming cost V 1 base and J 5 bases; bases outside gene matches: 4. The CDR3 spans 14 residues. The CDR3 bases are TGTGCCAGCTCACCACAGGGGGCTGGTGAGACCCAGTACTTC. The encoded protein is CASSPQGAGETQYF. Full variable domain (missing parts from reference TRBV18 and TRBJ2-5): NAGVMQNPRHLVRRRGQEARLRCSPMKGHSHVYWYRQLPEEGLKFMVYLQKENIIDESGMPKERFSAEFPKEGPSILRIQQVVRGDSAAYFCASSPQGAGETQYFGPGTRLLVL.

DNA of the CDR3: TGTGCCAGCAGTCCCGGGGGGCCTGGCAAAAACATTCAGTACTTC. Protein: CASSPGGPGKNIQYF. The rearrangement uses TRBV6-5 and TRBJ2-4; possibly TRBD2 for D (7 bases). The CDR3 runs to 15 residues. The V end lost 5 bases, the J end lost 3 bases, and 14 bases lay between the germline ends. Germline lookup yields CDR1 MNHEY and CDR2 SVGAGI.